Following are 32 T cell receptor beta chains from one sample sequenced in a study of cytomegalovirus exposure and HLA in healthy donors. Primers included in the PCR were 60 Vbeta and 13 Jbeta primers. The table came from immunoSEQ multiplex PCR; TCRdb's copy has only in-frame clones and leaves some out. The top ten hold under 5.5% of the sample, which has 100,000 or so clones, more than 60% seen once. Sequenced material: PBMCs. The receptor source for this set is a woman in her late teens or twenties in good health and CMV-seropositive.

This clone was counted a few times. Here the CDR3 reads CASSVGQASSYEQYF. CDR3 DNA: TGTGCCAGCAGCGTAGGTCAGGCCTCCTCCTACGAGCAGTACTTC. The V call is TRBV9, the J call TRBJ2-7, with D uncertain. In germline, CDR1 is SGDLS, CDR2 YYNGEE. This CDR3 comprises 15 residues. Trimming removed 0 bases from V and 0 bases from J, with 10 bases in between.

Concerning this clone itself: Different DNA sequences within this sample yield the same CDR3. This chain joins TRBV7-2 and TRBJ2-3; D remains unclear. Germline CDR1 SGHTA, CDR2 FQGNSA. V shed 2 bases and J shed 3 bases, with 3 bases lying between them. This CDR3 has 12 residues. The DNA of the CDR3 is TGTGCCAGCAGCTTATATACAGATACGCAGTATTTT. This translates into CASSLYTDTQYF.

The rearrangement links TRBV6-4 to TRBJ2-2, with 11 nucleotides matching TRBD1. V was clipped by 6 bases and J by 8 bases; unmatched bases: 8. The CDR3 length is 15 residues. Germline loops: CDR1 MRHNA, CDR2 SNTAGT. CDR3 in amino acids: CASSPGQGVSGELFF. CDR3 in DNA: TGTGCCAGCAGCCCGGGACAGGGGGTTTCAGGGGAGCTGTTTTTT.

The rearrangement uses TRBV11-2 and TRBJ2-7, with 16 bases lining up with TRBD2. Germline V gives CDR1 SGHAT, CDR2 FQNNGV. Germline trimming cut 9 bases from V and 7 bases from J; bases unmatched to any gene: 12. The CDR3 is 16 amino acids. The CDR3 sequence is CARGREGLAGGGEQYF. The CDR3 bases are TGTGCCAGGGGCCGGGAGGGACTAGCGGGAGGGGGGGAGCAGTACTTC.

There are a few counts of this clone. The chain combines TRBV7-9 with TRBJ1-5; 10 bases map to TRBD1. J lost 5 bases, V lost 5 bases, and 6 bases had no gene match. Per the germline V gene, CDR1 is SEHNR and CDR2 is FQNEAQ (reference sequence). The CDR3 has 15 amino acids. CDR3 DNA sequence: TGTGCCAGCAGCGACGGGACAGGGGTGCATCAGCCCCAGCATTTT. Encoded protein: CASSDGTGVHQPQHF.

For the CDR3, the DNA is TGTGCCAGTAGTATAGGTAGCGGAACCTACAATGAGCAGTTCTTC. It encodes CASSIGSGTYNEQFF. This sequence joins TRBV19 and TRBJ2-1, with a possible D match to TRBD2 (6 bases). With 1 base removed from V and 2 bases from J, the gap between germline ends came to 9 bases. The germline CDR1 and CDR2 sequences are LNHDA and SQIVND (reference sequence). This CDR3 comprises 15 residues.

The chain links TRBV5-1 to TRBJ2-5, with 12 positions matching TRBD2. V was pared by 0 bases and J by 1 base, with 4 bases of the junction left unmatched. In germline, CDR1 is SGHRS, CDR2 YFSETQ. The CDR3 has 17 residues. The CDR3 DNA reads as TGCGCCAGCAGCTTGGGGCTAGCGGGGGGGTTCCAAGAGACCCAGTACTTC. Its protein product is CASSLGLAGGFQETQYF. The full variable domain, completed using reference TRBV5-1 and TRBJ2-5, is KAGVTQTPRYLIKTRGQQVTLSCSPISGHRSVSWYQQTPGQGLQFLFEYFSETQRNKGNFPGRFSGRQFSNSRSEMNVSTLELGDSALYLCASSLGLAGGFQETQYFGPGTRLLVL.

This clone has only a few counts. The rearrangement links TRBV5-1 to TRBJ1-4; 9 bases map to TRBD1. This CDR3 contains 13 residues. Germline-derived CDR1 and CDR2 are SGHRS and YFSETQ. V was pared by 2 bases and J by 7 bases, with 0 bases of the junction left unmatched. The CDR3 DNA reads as TGCGCCAGCAGCTTACAGGGGGCTGAAAAACTGTTTTTT. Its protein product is CASSLQGAEKLFF.

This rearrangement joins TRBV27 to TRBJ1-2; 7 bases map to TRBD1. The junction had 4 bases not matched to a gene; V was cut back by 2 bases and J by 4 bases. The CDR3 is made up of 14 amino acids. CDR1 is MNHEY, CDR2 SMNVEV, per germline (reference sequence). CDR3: CASSLGGQTYGYTF. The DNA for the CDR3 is TGTGCCAGCAGTTTAGGGGGACAGACCTATGGCTACACCTTC.

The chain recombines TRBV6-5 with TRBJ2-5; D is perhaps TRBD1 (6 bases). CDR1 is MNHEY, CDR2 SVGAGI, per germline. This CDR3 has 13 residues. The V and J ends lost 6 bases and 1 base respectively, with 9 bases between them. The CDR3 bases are TGTGCCAGCAGCGGACAGATCCAAGAGACCCAGTACTTC. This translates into CASSGQIQETQYF.

The CDR3: CASSQAGGGSGQPQHF. DNA of the CDR3: TGCGCCAGCAGCCAGGCAGGAGGGGGCTCCGGCCAGCCCCAGCATTTT. The chain links TRBV4-1 to TRBJ1-5, with TRBD1 matching 7 bases. The V gene's germline CDR1 is MGHRA and CDR2 YSYEKL. The CDR3 runs 16 residues. The junction had 12 bases not matched to a gene; V was cut back by 3 bases and J by 7 bases.

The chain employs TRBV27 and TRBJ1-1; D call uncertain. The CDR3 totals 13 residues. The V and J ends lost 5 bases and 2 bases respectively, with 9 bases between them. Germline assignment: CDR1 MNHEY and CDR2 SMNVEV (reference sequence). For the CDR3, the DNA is TGTGCCAGCAGTATGACTTTCAACACTGAAGCTTTCTTT. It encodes CASSMTFNTEAFF.

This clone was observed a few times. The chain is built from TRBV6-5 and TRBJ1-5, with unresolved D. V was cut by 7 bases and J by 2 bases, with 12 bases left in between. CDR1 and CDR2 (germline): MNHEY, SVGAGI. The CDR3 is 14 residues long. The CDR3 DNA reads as TGTGCCAGCATTTCGGAGGCTGGCAATCAGCCCCAGCATTTT. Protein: CASISEAGNQPQHF.

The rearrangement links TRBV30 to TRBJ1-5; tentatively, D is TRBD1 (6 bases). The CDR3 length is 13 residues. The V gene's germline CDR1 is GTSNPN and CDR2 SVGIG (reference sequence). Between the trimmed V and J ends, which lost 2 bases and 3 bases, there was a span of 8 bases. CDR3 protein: CAWSWTDNQPQHF. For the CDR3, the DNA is TGTGCCTGGAGTTGGACAGACAATCAGCCCCAGCATTTT.

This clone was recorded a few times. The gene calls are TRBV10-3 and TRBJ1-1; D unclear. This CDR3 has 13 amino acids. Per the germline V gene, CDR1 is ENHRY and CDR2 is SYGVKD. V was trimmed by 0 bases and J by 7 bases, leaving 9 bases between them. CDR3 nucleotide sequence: TGTGCCATCAGTGAGTCGATAGAGGGTGAAGCTTTCTTT. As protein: CAISESIEGEAFF.

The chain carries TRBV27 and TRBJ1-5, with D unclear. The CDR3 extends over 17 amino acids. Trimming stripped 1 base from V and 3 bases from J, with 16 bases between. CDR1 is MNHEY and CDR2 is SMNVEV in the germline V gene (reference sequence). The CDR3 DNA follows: TGTGCCAGCAGTTTATTCGCGGGGATGAGGGACAATCAGCCCCAGCATTTT. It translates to CASSLFAGMRDNQPQHF.

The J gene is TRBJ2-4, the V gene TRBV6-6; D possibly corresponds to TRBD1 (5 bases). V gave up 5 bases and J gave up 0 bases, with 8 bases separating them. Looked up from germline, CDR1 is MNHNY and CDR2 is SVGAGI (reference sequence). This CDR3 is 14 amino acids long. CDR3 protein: CASSAGLAKNIQYF. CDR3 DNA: TGTGCCAGCAGTGCAGGGTTAGCCAAAAACATTCAGTACTTC.

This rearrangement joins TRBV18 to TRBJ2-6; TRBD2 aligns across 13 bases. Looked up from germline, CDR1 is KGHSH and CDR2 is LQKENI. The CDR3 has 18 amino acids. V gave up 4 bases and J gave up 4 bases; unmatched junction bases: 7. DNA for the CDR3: TGTGCCAGCTCACTCGGACTAGCGGGAGTGGGAGGGGCCAACGTCCTGACTTTC. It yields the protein CASSLGLAGVGGANVLTF.

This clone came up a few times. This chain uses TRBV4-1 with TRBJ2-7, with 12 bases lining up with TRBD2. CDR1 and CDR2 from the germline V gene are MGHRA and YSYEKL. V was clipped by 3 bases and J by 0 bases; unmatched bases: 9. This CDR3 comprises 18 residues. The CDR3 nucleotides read TGCGCCAGCAGCCAGCCGGGACTAGCGGGCCCACCCTCCTACGAGCAGTACTTC. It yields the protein CASSQPGLAGPPSYEQYF.

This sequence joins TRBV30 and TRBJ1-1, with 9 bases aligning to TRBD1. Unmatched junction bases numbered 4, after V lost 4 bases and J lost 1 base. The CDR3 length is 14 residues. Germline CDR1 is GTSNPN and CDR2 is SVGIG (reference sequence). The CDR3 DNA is TGTGCCTGGAACCCGGGACAGGGGAACACTGAAGCTTTCTTT. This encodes CAWNPGQGNTEAFF.

This CDR3 is CASSVADTDTQYF. The CDR3 nucleotides are TGTGCCAGCAGTGTAGCGGACACAGATACGCAGTATTTT. V gene TRBV6-4 combines with J gene TRBJ2-3; weak D call: TRBD2 (6 bases). The germline V gene encodes CDR1 MRHNA and CDR2 SNTAGT. There are 13 residues in the CDR3. V lost 4 bases to trimming and J lost 2 bases, with 7 bases between them.

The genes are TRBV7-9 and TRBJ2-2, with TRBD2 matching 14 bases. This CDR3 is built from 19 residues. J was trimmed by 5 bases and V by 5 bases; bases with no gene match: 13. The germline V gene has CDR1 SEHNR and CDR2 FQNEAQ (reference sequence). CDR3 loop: CASSRTGLAGVWGTGELFF. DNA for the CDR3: TGTGCCAGCAGCCGAACGGGACTAGCGGGAGTATGGGGAACCGGGGAGCTGTTTTTT.

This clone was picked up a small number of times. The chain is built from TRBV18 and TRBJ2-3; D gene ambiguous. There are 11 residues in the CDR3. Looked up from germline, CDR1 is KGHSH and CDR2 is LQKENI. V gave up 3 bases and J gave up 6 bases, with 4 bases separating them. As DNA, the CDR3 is TGTGCCAGCTCACCCCTGGATACGCAGTATTTT. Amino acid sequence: CASSPLDTQYF.

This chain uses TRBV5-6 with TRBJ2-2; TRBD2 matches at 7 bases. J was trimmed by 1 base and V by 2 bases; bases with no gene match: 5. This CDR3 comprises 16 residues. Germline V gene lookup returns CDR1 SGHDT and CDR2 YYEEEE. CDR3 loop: CASSLRLAENTGELFF. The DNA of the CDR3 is TGTGCCAGCAGCTTAAGGCTAGCGGAGAACACCGGGGAGCTGTTTTTT.

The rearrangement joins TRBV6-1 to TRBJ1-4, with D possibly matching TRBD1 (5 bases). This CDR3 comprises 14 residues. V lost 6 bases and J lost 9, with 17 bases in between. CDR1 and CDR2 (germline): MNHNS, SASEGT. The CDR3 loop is CASSQPGAGKKLFF. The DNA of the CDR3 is TGTGCCAGCAGCCAACCAGGCGCAGGGAAAAAACTGTTTTTT.

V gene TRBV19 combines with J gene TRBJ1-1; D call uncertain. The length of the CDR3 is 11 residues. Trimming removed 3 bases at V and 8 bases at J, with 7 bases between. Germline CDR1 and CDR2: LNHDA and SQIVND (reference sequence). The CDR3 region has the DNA TGTGCCAGTAGTATGGGCGCCGAAGCTTTCTTT. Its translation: CASSMGAEAFF.

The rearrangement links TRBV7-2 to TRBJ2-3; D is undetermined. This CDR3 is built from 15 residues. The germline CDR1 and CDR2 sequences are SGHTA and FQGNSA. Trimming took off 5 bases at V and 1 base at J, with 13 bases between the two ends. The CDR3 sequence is CASSPEYLRTDTQYF. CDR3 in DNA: TGTGCCAGCAGCCCCGAGTATCTTCGCACAGATACGCAGTATTTT.

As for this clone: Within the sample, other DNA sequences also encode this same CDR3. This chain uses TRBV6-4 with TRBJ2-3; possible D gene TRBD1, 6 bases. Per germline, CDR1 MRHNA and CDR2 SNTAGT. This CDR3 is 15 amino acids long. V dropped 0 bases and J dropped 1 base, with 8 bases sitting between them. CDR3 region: CASSDSSGGTDTQYF. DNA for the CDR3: TGTGCCAGCAGTGACTCATCAGGGGGCACAGATACGCAGTATTTT.

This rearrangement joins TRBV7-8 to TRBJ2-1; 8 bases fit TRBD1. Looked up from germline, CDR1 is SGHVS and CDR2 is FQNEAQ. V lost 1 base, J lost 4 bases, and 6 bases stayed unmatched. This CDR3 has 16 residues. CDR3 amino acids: CASSLGTGMPYNEQFF. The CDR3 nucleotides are TGTGCCAGCAGCTTAGGGACAGGGATGCCTTACAATGAGCAGTTCTTC. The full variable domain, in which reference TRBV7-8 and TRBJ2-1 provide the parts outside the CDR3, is GAGVSQSPRYKVAKRGQDVALRCDPISGHVSLFWYQQALGQGPEFLTYFQNEAQLDKSGLPSDRFFAERPEGSVSTLKIQRTQQEDSAVYLCASSLGTGMPYNEQFFGPGTRLTVL.

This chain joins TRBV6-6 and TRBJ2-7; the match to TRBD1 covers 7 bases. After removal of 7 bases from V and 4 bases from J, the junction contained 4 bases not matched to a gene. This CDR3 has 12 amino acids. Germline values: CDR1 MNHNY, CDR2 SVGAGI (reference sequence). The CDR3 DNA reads TGTGCCAGCACCGGGACAGCTTACGAGCAGTACTTC. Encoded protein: CASTGTAYEQYF.

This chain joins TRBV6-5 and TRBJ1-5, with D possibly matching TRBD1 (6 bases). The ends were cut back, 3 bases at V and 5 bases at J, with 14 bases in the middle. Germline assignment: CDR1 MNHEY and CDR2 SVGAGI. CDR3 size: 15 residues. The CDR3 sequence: CASSYWSGADQPQHF. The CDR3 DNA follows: TGTGCCAGCAGTTATTGGTCAGGGGCCGATCAGCCCCAGCATTTT.

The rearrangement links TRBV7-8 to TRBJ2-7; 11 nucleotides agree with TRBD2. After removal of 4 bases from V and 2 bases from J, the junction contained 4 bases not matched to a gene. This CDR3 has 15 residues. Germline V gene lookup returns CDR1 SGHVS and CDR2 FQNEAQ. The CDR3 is CASSSGLAGPYEQYF. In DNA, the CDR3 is TGTGCCAGCAGCTCCGGACTAGCGGGCCCCTACGAGCAGTACTTC.